This T cell receptor (beta chain) was captured in a study of radiation and T cells in renal cell carcinoma (dated by TCRdb to 2018 to 2021). Study-wide context: The samples were obtained from a clinical trial, where primary renal cell carcinomas were treated with 15 Gy stereotactic body radiation therapy and then removed by nephrectomy 4 weeks afterward. In total, almost 55 samples, comprising approximately 25 tumors and approximately 27 peripheral blood samples, were subjected to TCR beta sequencing. Across all 50 or so samples, 4,016,671 unique CDR3 nucleotide sequences, encoding 2,658,974 unique CDR3 amino acid sequences, were identified. The paper's findings and limits, for the study overall: Tracking of blood repertoire dynamics stopped at roughly four weeks after treatment, with no follow-up past that point. In blood, the top tumor clonotypes increased between baseline and 2 weeks post-radiation and then shrank by 4 weeks, which suggests that tumor-resident clones expanded only transiently. With a single-armed trial design, the study had no way to address how radiation dose or scheduling affects the TCR repertoire. Because pretreatment tumor biopsies were not available, the study could not determine whether clonotypes were already present within the tumor at baseline.

Spanning cysteine to phenylalanine, the CDR3 consists of 14 amino acids. Just the 42-base CDR3 DNA is kept, in frame starting at base 1. Cut back by 6 bases and 0 bases, the V and J ends lie 9 bases apart. Based on the germline V gene (reference sequence), the CDR1 and CDR2 sequences are LNHDA and SQIVND. TCR beta libraries were generated from genomic DNA with the immunoSEQ kit, following the manufacturer's recommendations. Library preparation used a first multiplex PCR with proprietary primers, then a second PCR adding unique barcodes, with bead cleanups after each round. Each sample batch included a kit-provided positive control reaction and a negative control reaction. The final libraries were assessed on an Agilent 4200 TapeStation D1000 ScreenTape, pooled by volume, and quantified by qPCR. Sequencing was performed on an Illumina NextSeq500 with a MidOutput 150-cycle cartridge, and 156 Read1 and 15 Index1 cycles were run with kit custom primers. The pooled library was loaded at roughly 1 pM with an approximately 21% PhiX control spike-in. The authors' analysis ran thus. The vendor-processed data were analyzed in R, and a clonotype was defined as all T cells that share the same CDR3 nucleotide sequence. In the clone abundance analyses, frequencies in each sample were normalized to that sample's 10,000 most abundant clones. Before analysis, public T cell clones were removed, and these numbered fewer than six per sample on average. Tumor-enriched and baseline blood-enriched clonotypes were defined by at least a 32-fold difference in abundance between compartments. A beta-binomial differential abundance model was used to identify clonotypes that expanded or contracted between blood time points. Similarity between tumor and blood repertoires was quantified using the Baroni-Urbani and Buser coefficient, and groups were compared with two-tailed Wilcoxon tests in R. The immuneACCESS repertoire file appears here via TCRdb, limited to in-frame rearrangements. These files lack a portion of the clones; in checked studies, under half of the deficit traces to unresolved V genes, and the cause of the others is not known. V and J calls plus clone size are reproduced from that table; the DNA served to infer D and trimming. The sample table records approximately 110,000 clones; about four fifths of these occur just once. Of the sample, about 3% falls within the top ten clones.

About this clone itself: Its antigen target is currently unknown. Per-base qualities were not stored, and no clone one base away is much larger.

The time point label for this specimen denotes: baseline pretreatment blood. Sample treatment or condition, as interpreted from the label and publication: 15 Gy SBRT to primary tumor, nephrectomy 4 weeks later. Serial peripheral blood from radiation-treated patients was sampled at baseline, 2 weeks and 4 weeks after SBRT to track tumor-enriched clonotypes. Renal cell carcinoma with clear cell pathology was present in all patients. The QIAamp DNA Blood Mini Kit (Qiagen) was used to prepare genomic DNA for TCR sequencing. The analyses included only samples that passed all quality control checks. Recombination joined TRBV19 with TRBJ1-3; too little of a D gene remains to name it. The clonotype was recovered from an older woman with renal cell carcinoma. The sample was blood, taken from a patient whose treatment included radiotherapy and nephrectomy. The CDR3 loop reads CASSVGSSGNTIYF. The nucleotides read TGTGCCAGTAGCGTTGGTTCCTCTGGAAACACCATATATTTT. Where the CDR3 stops, the reference TRBV19 and TRBJ1-3 genes take over; the full variable domain is DGGITQSPKYLFRKEGQNVTLSCEQNLNHDAMYWYRQDPGQGLRLIYYSQIVNDFQKGDIAEGYSVSREKKESFPLTVTSAQKNPTAFYLCASSVGSSGNTIYFGEGSWLTVV.